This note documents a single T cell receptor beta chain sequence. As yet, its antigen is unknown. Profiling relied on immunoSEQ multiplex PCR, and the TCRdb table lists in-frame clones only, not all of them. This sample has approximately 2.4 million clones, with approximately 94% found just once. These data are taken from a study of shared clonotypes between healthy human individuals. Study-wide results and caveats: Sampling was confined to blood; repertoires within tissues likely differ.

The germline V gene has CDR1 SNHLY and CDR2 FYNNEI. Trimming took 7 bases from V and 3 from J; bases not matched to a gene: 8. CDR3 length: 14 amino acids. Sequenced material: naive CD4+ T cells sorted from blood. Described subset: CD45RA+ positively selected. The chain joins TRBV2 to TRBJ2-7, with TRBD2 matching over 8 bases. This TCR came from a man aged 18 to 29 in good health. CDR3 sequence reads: CASTSGTRNYEQYF. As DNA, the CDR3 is TGTGCCAGCACCTCCGGGACTAGGAACTACGAGCAGTACTTC.